One sample yielded the 23 T cell receptor beta chains listed below, sequenced in a study of cytomegalovirus exposure and HLA in healthy donors. The PCR had 60 Vbeta and 13 Jbeta primers. Some clones are missing from TCRdb's copy, which holds only in-frame ones; the method was immunoSEQ multiplex PCR. Altogether 90,000 to 110,000 clones are present, roughly two thirds being singletons, with the ten largest covering under 8.5%. The sequencing input was PBMCs. All receptors derive from a man aged 35-49 years in good health and CMV-seronegative.

Points on this clone: An end of the junction does not agree with germline; a read error may underlie this. The chain links TRBV5-1 to TRBJ2-7; 11 bases line up with TRBD2. Germline loops: CDR1 SGHRS, CDR2 YFSETQ. The CDR3 is 16 residues long. CDR3 DNA sequence: TGCGCCAGCAGCCAGCAACCGACTAGCGGGGTTGCCTATGATAACTTC. Protein: CASSQQPTSGVAYDNF.

The chain employs TRBV11-2 and TRBJ2-3; possibly TRBD1 for D (5 bases). Looked up from germline, CDR1 is SGHAT and CDR2 is FQNNGV. V dropped 5 bases and J dropped 1 base, with 19 bases sitting between them. The CDR3 is 17 residues long. CDR3 coding DNA: TGTGCCAGCAGCATAAGTCCAGGGCAAGCTGGCACAGATACGCAGTATTTT. Translation: CASSISPGQAGTDTQYF.

This chain uses TRBV7-2 with TRBJ2-3, with 7 bases matching TRBD2. The CDR3 length is 16 residues. The germline V gene has CDR1 SGHTA and CDR2 FQGNSA. Trimming cost V 2 bases and J 1 base; bases outside gene matches: 6. This CDR3 reads CASSLIVRGGTDTQYF. In DNA form, the CDR3 reads TGTGCCAGCAGCTTAATCGTCCGGGGGGGCACAGATACGCAGTATTTT.

The V gene is TRBV11-2, the J gene TRBJ1-5; TRBD1 might be the D (6 bases). V was clipped by 0 bases and J by 3 bases, with 9 bases between them. There are 15 residues in the CDR3. The germline V gene encodes CDR1 SGHAT and CDR2 FQNNGV. The CDR3 reads CASSLDGTPNQPQHF. Here the CDR3 DNA reads TGTGCCAGCAGCTTAGATGGGACACCCAATCAGCCCCAGCATTTT.

This sequence joins TRBV7-9 and TRBJ2-7; D unresolved. This CDR3 has 14 residues. The ends were cut back, 3 bases at V and 2 bases at J, with 11 bases in the middle. Germline values: CDR1 SEHNR, CDR2 FQNEAQ (reference sequence). CDR3 bases: TGTGCCAGCAGCTTGGCCGGGTCTGCCTACGAGCAGTACTTC. As protein: CASSLAGSAYEQYF.

This rearrangement joins TRBV9 to TRBJ1-1; D possibly corresponds to TRBD1 (5 bases). V was clipped by 0 bases and J by 4 bases, with 10 bases between them. Germline V gives CDR1 SGDLS, CDR2 YYNGEE. The CDR3 length is 14 residues. The CDR3 bases are TGTGCCAGCAGCGTAGCTCAGGGAGGCACTGAAGCTTTCTTT. This sequence encodes CASSVAQGGTEAFF.

This clone was observed once. V gene TRBV7-6 combines with J gene TRBJ1-1, with D possibly matching TRBD1 (5 bases). CDR3 length equals 11 residues. The germline V and J ends were trimmed by 5 bases and 4 bases, with 5 bases remaining between them. The V gene's germline CDR1 is SGHVS and CDR2 FNYEAQ. The CDR3 DNA reads TGTGCCAGCAGCCAGGGCACTGAAGCTTTCTTT. Translated, it gives CASSQGTEAFF.

The chain joins TRBV28 to TRBJ1-5; TRBD1 is a possible D gene (6 bases). Germline CDR1 is MDHEN and CDR2 is SYDVKM. The CDR3 length is 13 residues. The V gene lost 8 bases and the J gene lost 1 base, with 9 bases spanning the gap. The chain's CDR3 is CASGQGSNQPQHF. CDR3 DNA sequence: TGTGCCAGCGGTCAGGGGAGCAATCAGCCCCAGCATTTT.

This chain uses TRBV11-2 with TRBJ1-1; 7 positions match TRBD1. The germline gives CDR1 SGHAT, CDR2 FQNNGV. V was pared by 6 bases and J by 4 bases, with 5 bases of the junction left unmatched. This CDR3 has 13 amino acids. For the CDR3, the DNA is TGTGCCAGCAGGAAAGGGGGCGGCACTGAAGCTTTCTTT. This gives the protein CASRKGGGTEAFF.

The chain carries TRBV7-9 and TRBJ2-3; TRBD2 matches at 13 bases. Germline loops: CDR1 SEHNR, CDR2 FQNEAQ (reference sequence). After removal of 4 bases from V and 0 bases from J, the junction contained 10 bases not matched to a gene. The CDR3 loop spans 19 amino acids. In nucleotides, the CDR3 is TGTGCCAGCAGCTCCTACCGACTAGCGGGGGGCGCCAGCACAGATACGCAGTATTTT. It encodes CASSSYRLAGGASTDTQYF.

The V and J genes are TRBV4-3 and TRBJ1-1; D unresolved. V lost 4 bases and J 1 base, leaving 13 bases between the germline ends. The CDR3 spans 15 residues. The V gene's germline CDR1 is LGHNA and CDR2 YSLEER. CDR3 in DNA: TGCGCCAGCAGCCCGCGGCCAGCCGGGAACACTGAAGCTTTCTTT. Protein: CASSPRPAGNTEAFF.

This clone appeared a few times. This rearrangement joins TRBV5-8 to TRBJ2-1, with 13 bases fitting TRBD2. This CDR3 is built from 17 residues. Germline loops: CDR1 SGHTS, CDR2 YDEGEE. After removal of 5 bases from V and 9 bases from J, the junction contained 14 bases not matched to a gene. DNA of the CDR3: TGTGCCAGCAGTCATGGTCAACTAGCGGGGGGGCCGAGTGAGCAGTTCTTC. Its translation is CASSHGQLAGGPSEQFF.

The chain carries TRBV14 and TRBJ2-1, with 8 bases fitting TRBD2. From germline, CDR1 is SGHDN and CDR2 FVKESK. The CDR3 has 16 residues. Germline trimming cut 4 bases from V and 5 bases from J; bases unmatched to any gene: 10. The CDR3 region is CASSLYGGALNNEQFF. The CDR3 coding sequence is TGTGCCAGCAGCCTTTACGGGGGGGCGCTGAACAATGAGCAGTTCTTC.

The gene calls are TRBV13 and TRBJ2-7; a possible D gene is TRBD1 (6 bases). The ends were cut back, 5 bases at V and 0 bases at J, with 14 bases in the middle. The germline V gene encodes CDR1 PRHDT and CDR2 FYEKMQ (reference sequence). The CDR3 runs to 15 residues. CDR3 coding DNA: TGTGCCAGCAGCGGGGGCAGGACGTCCTCCTACGAGCAGTACTTC. Translation: CASSGGRTSSYEQYF.

The genes are TRBV4-3 and TRBJ1-5, with D uncertain. The V gene lost 0 bases and the J gene lost 3 bases, with 9 bases spanning the gap. The CDR3 extends over 15 amino acids. CDR1 LGHNA and CDR2 YSLEER come from the germline V gene. CDR3 nucleotides: TGCGCCAGCAGCCAAGATCTAGGTCACAATCAGCCCCAGCATTTT. This encodes CASSQDLGHNQPQHF.

The J gene is TRBJ2-1, the V gene TRBV9; D is uncertain. Germline assignment: CDR1 SGDLS and CDR2 YYNGEE. V was clipped by 2 bases and J by 9 bases, with 9 bases between them. The CDR3 sequence is 12 residues long. CDR3 in amino acids: CASSVLRGEQFF. The CDR3 nucleotides are TGTGCCAGCAGCGTCTTAAGAGGTGAGCAGTTCTTC.

This chain uses TRBV19 with TRBJ2-7; a possible D gene is TRBD2 (7 bases). The CDR3 spans 16 residues. Trimming removed 10 bases at V and 5 bases at J, with 27 bases between. Germline CDR1 reads LNHDA; CDR2 reads SQIVND (reference sequence). CDR3 DNA: TGTGCCACTCACTCGGGCGGGGGCGCGCTGGTCGACGAGCAGTACTTC. Translated: CATHSGGGALVDEQYF.

The CDR3 DNA follows: TGTGCCAGCAGTTCAGGGTGGGCCTCCTACGAGCAGTACTTC. Its translation: CASSSGWASYEQYF. The rearrangement uses TRBV5-6 and TRBJ2-7; D perhaps matches TRBD1 (5 bases). CDR3 length equals 14 residues. Deletions cut 5 bases from V and 0 bases from J, with 12 bases between. Germline assignment: CDR1 SGHDT and CDR2 YYEEEE.

About this clone itself: Other DNA sequences within the sample encode an identical CDR3. The chain carries TRBV30 and TRBJ1-6; D is possibly TRBD1 (5 bases). V lost 0 bases, J lost 1 base, and 7 bases lay in between. This CDR3 is 15 amino acids long. Germline CDR1 is GTSNPN and CDR2 is SVGIG (reference sequence). The CDR3 region is CAWSVDSSYNSPLHF. CDR3 bases: TGTGCCTGGAGTGTAGACAGTTCCTATAATTCACCCCTCCACTTT.

The chain carries TRBV9 and TRBJ2-1, with TRBD1 matching over 7 bases. The trim removed 0 bases at V and 3 bases at J, leaving 3 bases unmatched. This CDR3 spans 15 amino acids. The germline CDR1 and CDR2 sequences are SGDLS and YYNGEE. The CDR3 nucleotides read TGTGCCAGCAGCGTAGAACAGGGGAACTACAATGAGCAGTTCTTC. It encodes CASSVEQGNYNEQFF. Full variable domain (rest looked up from reference TRBV9 and TRBJ2-1): DSGVTQTPKHLITATGQRVTLRCSPRSGDLSVYWYQQSLDQGLQFLIQYYNGEERAKGNILERFSAQQFPDLHSELNLSSLELGDSALYFCASSVEQGNYNEQFFGPGTRLTVL.

In its sample, this clone was seen a few times. The chain links TRBV11-2 to TRBJ1-5; tentative D call: TRBD1 (5 bases). V lost 0 bases and J lost 3, with 15 bases in between. Germline V gene data show CDR1 as SGHAT and CDR2 as FQNNGV. CDR3 length: 17 amino acids. CDR3 protein: CASSLDPTGGDNQPQHF. The CDR3 DNA is TGTGCCAGCAGCTTAGATCCGACGGGGGGGGACAATCAGCCCCAGCATTTT.

This chain links TRBV4-2 with TRBJ2-4; 8 bases are shared with TRBD2. Germline assignment: CDR1 LGHNA and CDR2 YNFKEQ. The CDR3 is made up of 15 amino acids. J was trimmed by 4 bases and V by 3 bases; bases with no gene match: 5. For the CDR3, the DNA is TGTGCCAGCAGCCAGGACGCGGGGGGTAAAAACATTCAGTACTTC. Protein: CASSQDAGGKNIQYF.

V usage is TRBV14 and J usage is TRBJ2-1; a weak D match, TRBD1 (6 bases). The CDR3 covers 17 residues. The germline CDR1 and CDR2 sequences are SGHDN and FVKESK. V shed 2 bases and J shed 0 bases, with 14 bases lying between them. In DNA, the CDR3 is TGTGCCAGCAGCCAAATCGGGGACATTTTCTCCTACAATGAGCAGTTCTTC. Protein sequence: CASSQIGDIFSYNEQFF.